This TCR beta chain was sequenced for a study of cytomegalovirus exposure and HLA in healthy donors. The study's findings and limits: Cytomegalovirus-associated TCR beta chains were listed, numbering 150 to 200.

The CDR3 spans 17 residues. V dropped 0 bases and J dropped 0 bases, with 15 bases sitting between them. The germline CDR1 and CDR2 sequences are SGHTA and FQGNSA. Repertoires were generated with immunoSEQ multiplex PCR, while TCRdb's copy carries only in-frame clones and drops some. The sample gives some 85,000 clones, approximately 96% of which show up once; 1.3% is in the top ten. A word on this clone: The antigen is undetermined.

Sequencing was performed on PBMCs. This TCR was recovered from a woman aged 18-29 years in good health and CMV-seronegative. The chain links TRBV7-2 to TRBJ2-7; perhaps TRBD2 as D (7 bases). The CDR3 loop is CASSLAPRGAYSYEQYF. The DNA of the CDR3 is TGTGCCAGCAGCTTAGCCCCTCGGGGGGCCTACTCCTACGAGCAGTACTTC.